A selection of T cell receptor beta chains follows, all from one sample in a study of T cells in Graves' hyperthyroidism and ophthalmopathy. TCRdb re-called the multiplex PCR reads with MiXCR, one entry per CDR3 protein. The table includes more than 550,000 distinct CDR3 sequences, around a sixth detected once. Input material: blood. The receptors come from a man in his fifties with Graves' hyperthyroidism. The CDR3 runs from the conserved cysteine through the conserved F or W. D genes are given only for firm matches. Size values are once, few and many counts, or a class for expanded clones, and some rows have none.

clone_size,d_call,v_call,j_call,cdr3_aa,cdr3_nt
many,TRBD2,TRBV12-3/TRBV12-4,TRBJ2-7,CASSIGLAGPYEQYF,TGTGCCAGCAGCATCGGACTAGCGGGGCCCTACGAGCAGTACTTC
-,-,TRBV11-2,TRBJ2-3,CASSPAGTLTTDTQYF,TGTGCCAGCAGCCCTGCGGGGACTTTAACCACAGATACGCAGTATTTT
many,TRBD2,TRBV13,TRBJ2-3,CASSHPPTSGNRDTDTQYF,TGTGCCAGCAGCCACCCTCCGACTAGCGGTAATAGGGACACAGATACGCAGTATTTT
-,TRBD1,TRBV11-2,TRBJ1-3,CASSLVQGISGNTIYF,TGTGCCAGCAGCTTAGTACAGGGGATCTCTGGAAACACCATATATTTT
few,-,TRBV6-1,TRBJ1-3,CASSELNTIYF,TGTGCCAGCAGTGAACTAAACACCATATATTTT
-,TRBD2,TRBV6-1,TRBJ2-7,CASRTSGIRDEQYF,TGTGCCAGCAGGACTAGCGGGATCAGGGACGAGCAGTACTTC
many,TRBD2,TRBV20-1,TRBJ2-5,CSAPTSGSLTETQYF,TGCAGTGCCCCGACTAGCGGGAGTCTAACAGAGACCCAGTACTTC
many,-,TRBV3-1,TRBJ1-1,CASSQWNQNTEAFF,TGTGCCAGCAGCCAATGGAACCAGAACACTGAAGCTTTCTTT
-,-,TRBV25-1,TRBJ2-3,CASSESGYSTDTQYF,TGTGCCAGCAGTGAATCTGGATATAGCACAGATACGCAGTATTTT
many,TRBD1,TRBV2,TRBJ1-6,CAASGQGNSPLHF,TGTGCCGCTTCGGGACAGGGGAATTCACCCCTCCACTTT
few,-,TRBV20-1,TRBJ1-6,CSASLGILSPLHF,TGCAGTGCTAGTTTGGGGATTCTTTCACCCCTCCACTTT
few,TRBD2,TRBV9,TRBJ2-1,CASSFRDYNYNEQFF,TGTGCCAGCAGCTTCCGGGACTACAACTACAATGAGCAGTTCTTC
few,-,TRBV6-5,TRBJ2-7,CASSYGQIYEQYF,TGTGCCAGCAGTTATGGACAGATCTACGAGCAGTACTTC
-,-,TRBV11-3,TRBJ2-1,CASSLGTSPNNEQFF,TGTGCCAGCAGCTTAGGTACTAGCCCAAACAATGAGCAGTTCTTC
many,-,TRBV3-1,TRBJ2-2,CASSGSGSSQITGELFF,TGTGCCAGCAGCGGGAGCGGGTCCTCCCAAATCACCGGGGAGCTGTTTTTT
-,-,TRBV7-2,TRBJ2-2,CASTKVRGANTGELFF,TGTGCCAGCACCAAAGTCAGGGGAGCGAACACCGGGGAGCTGTTTTTT
many,TRBD1,TRBV6-1,TRBJ2-3,CASRPGQRTDTQYF,TGTGCCAGCAGACCGGGACAGCGAACAGATACGCAGTATTTT
-,-,TRBV18,TRBJ2-7,CASSPRTGLDEQYF,TGTGCCAGCTCACCAAGAACAGGGCTAGACGAGCAGTACTTC
many,TRBD2,TRBV5-1,TRBJ2-1,CASSYGTSDNEQFF,TGCGCCAGCAGCTACGGGACTAGCGACAATGAGCAGTTCTTC
-,TRBD1,TRBV28,TRBJ1-5,CASGSRRGYSNQPQHF,TGTGCCAGCGGATCACGCAGGGGGTATAGCAATCAGCCCCAGCATTTT
-,-,TRBV29-1,TRBJ1-2,CSVGAQGDGYTF,TGCAGCGTGGGAGCACAGGGAGATGGCTACACCTTC
few,TRBD1,TRBV7-9,TRBJ2-7,CASSLGTGQYEQYF,TGTGCCAGCAGCTTGGGGACAGGACAGTACGAGCAGTACTTC
many,TRBD2,TRBV6-1,TRBJ2-5,CASSEPSGTSGRRETQYF,TGTGCCAGCAGTGAACCGTCCGGGACTAGCGGGAGAAGAGAGACCCAGTACTTC
-,-,TRBV4-1,TRBJ1-1,CASSQAQGIRNTEAFF,TGCGCCAGCAGCCAGGCACAGGGAATCCGGAACACTGAAGCTTTCTTT
few,TRBD1,TRBV27,TRBJ2-7,CASSEDRWGNEQYF,TGTGCCAGCAGTGAGGACAGGTGGGGCAACGAGCAGTACTTC
many,TRBD2,TRBV2,TRBJ2-1,CASSELAANNEQFF,TGTGCCAGCAGTGAGCTAGCGGCGAACAATGAGCAGTTCTTC
few,-,TRBV25-1,TRBJ1-1,CASSVTGMNTEAFF,TGTGCCAGCAGTGTCACAGGGATGAACACTGAAGCTTTCTTT
-,TRBD2,TRBV5-4,TRBJ2-3,CASSLVLAGGSTDTQYF,TGTGCCAGCAGCTTGGTACTAGCGGGAGGATCCACAGATACGCAGTATTTT
few,-,TRBV18,TRBJ1-1,CASSPRGGETEAFF,TGTGCCAGCTCACCCAGGGGAGGAGAAACTGAAGCTTTCTTT
few,-,TRBV3-1,TRBJ1-5,CASSQDLGSQPQHF,TGTGCCAGCAGCCAAGATTTGGGGAGTCAGCCCCAGCATTTT
-,-,TRBV20-1,TRBJ2-2,CSAPGLVANTGELFF,TGCAGTGCTCCAGGACTTGTAGCGAACACCGGGGAGCTGTTTTTT
-,-,TRBV28,TRBJ1-6,CASSTGQIHNSPLHF,TGTGCCAGCAGCACCGGACAGATCCATAATTCACCCCTCCACTTT
few,-,TRBV20-1,TRBJ1-2,CSALLGQNYGYTF,TGCAGTGCCCTCCTTGGGCAGAACTATGGCTACACCTTC
-,-,TRBV20-1,TRBJ1-5,CSARDPRGLGNQPQHF,TGCAGTGCTAGAGATCCCCGCGGGCTAGGCAATCAGCCCCAGCATTTT
-,TRBD2,TRBV4-3,TRBJ2-1,CASSQEWLAGEDEQFF,TGCGCCAGCAGCCAAGAATGGCTAGCGGGAGAGGATGAGCAGTTCTTC